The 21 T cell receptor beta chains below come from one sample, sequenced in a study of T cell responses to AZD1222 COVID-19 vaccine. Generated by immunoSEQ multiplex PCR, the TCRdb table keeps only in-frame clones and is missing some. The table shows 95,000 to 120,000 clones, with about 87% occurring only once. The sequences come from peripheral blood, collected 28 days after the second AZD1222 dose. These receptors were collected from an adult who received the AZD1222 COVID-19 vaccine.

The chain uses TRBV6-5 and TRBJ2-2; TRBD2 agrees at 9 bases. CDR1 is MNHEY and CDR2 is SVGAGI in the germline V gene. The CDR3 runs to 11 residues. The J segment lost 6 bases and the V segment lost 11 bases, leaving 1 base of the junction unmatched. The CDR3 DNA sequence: TGTGCCGCGGGAGGGGCCGGGGAGCTGTTTTTT. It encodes CAAGGAGELFF.

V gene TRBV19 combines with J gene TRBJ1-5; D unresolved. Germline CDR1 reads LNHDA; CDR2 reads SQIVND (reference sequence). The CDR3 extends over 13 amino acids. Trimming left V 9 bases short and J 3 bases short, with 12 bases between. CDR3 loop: CASDLGLNQPQHF. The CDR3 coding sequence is TGTGCCAGCGACTTGGGTCTCAATCAGCCCCAGCATTTT.

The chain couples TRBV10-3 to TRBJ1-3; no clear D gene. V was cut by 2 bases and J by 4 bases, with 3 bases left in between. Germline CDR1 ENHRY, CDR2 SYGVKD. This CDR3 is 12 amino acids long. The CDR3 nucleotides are TGTGCCATCAGTGAGGTGGGAAACACCATATATTTT. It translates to CAISEVGNTIYF.

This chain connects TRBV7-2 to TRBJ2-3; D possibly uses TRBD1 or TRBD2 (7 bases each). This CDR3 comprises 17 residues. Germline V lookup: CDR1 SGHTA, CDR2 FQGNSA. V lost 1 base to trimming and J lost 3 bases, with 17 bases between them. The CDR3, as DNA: TGTGCCAGCAGCTTAGGTTGGGCAGGGGGGGCAACAGATACGCAGTATTTT. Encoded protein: CASSLGWAGGATDTQYF. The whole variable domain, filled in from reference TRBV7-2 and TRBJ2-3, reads GAGVSQSPSNKVTEKGKDVELRCDPISGHTALYWYRQSLGQGLEFLIYFQGNSAPDKSGLPSDRFSAERTGGSVSTLTIQRTQQEDSAVYLCASSLGWAGGATDTQYFGPGTRLTVL.

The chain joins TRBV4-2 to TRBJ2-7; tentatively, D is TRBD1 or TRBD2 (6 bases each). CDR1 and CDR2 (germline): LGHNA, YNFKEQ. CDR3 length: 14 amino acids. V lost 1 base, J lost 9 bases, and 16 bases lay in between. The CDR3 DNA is TGTGCCAGCAGCCAAGCGAAGGAGGGGGGCGTGCAGTACTTC. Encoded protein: CASSQAKEGGVQYF.

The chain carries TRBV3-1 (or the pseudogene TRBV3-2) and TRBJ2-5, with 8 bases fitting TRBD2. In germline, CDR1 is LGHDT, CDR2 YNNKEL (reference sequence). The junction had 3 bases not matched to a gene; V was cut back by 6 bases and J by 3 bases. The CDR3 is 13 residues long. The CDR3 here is CASSRAGEETQYF. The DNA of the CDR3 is TGTGCCAGCAGTCGAGCGGGGGAAGAGACCCAGTACTTC.

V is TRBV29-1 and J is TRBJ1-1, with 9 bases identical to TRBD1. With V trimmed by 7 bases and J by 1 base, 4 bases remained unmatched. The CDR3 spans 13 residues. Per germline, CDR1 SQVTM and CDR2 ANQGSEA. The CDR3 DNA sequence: TGCAGCGGGGGGACAGGGTGGAACACTGAAGCTTTCTTT. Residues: CSGGTGWNTEAFF.

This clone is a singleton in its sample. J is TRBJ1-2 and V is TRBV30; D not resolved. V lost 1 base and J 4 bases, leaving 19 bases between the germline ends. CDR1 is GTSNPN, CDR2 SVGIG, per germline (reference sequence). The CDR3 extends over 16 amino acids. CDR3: CAWSATPVRVGYGYTF. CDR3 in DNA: TGTGCCTGGAGTGCTACCCCGGTCCGGGTCGGCTATGGCTACACCTTC.

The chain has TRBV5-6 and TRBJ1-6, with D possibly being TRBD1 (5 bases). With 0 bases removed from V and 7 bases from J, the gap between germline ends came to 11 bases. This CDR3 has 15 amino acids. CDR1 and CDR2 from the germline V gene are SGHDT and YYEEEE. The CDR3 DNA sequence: TGTGCCAGCAGCTTGGTGGGGACTAGAAATTCACCCCTCCACTTT. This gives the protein CASSLVGTRNSPLHF.

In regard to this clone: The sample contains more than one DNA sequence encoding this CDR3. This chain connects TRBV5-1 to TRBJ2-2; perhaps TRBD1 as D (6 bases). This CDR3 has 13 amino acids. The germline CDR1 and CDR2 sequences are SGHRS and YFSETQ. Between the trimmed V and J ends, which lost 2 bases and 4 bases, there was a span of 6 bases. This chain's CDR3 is CASSLQGTGELFF. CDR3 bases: TGCGCCAGCAGCTTACAGGGCACCGGGGAGCTGTTTTTT. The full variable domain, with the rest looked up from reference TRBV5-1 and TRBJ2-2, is KAGVTQTPRYLIKTRGQQVTLSCSPISGHRSVSWYQQTPGQGLQFLFEYFSETQRNKGNFPGRFSGRQFSNSRSEMNVSTLELGDSALYLCASSLQGTGELFFGEGSRLTVL.

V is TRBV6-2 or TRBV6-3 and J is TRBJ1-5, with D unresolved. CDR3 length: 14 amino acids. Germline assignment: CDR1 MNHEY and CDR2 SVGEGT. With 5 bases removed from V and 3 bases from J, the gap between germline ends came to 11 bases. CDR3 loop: CASSDPSSNQPQHF. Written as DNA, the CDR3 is TGTGCCAGCAGTGATCCGTCTTCCAATCAGCCCCAGCATTTT.

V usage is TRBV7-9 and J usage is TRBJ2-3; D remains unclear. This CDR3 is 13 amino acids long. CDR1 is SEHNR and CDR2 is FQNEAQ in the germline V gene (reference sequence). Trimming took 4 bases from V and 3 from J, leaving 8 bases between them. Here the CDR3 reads CASSSPTTDTQYF. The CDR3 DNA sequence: TGTGCCAGCAGCTCACCAACAACAGATACGCAGTATTTT.

CDR3 in DNA: TGTGCCACCAGCAGGACAGGAAACTCCTACAATGAGCAGTTCTTC. Protein product: CATSRTGNSYNEQFF. The V call is TRBV15, the J call TRBJ2-1; weak D call: TRBD1 (6 bases). The CDR3 spans 15 residues. Germline V gives CDR1 LNHNV, CDR2 YYDKDF (reference sequence). V shed 3 bases and J shed 0 bases, with 9 bases lying between them.

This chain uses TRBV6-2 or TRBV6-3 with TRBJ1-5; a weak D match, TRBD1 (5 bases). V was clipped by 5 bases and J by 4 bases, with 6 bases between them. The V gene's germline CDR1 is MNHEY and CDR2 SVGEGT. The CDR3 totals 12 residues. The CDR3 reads CASSEGNQPQHF. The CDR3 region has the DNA TGTGCCAGCAGTGAGGGGAATCAGCCCCAGCATTTT.

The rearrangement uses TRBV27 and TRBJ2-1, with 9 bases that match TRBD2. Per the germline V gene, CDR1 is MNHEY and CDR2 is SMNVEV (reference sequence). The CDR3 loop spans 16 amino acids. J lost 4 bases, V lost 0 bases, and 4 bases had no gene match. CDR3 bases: TGTGCCAGCAGTTTATCGGCGGGGGGGCCTTACAATGAGCAGTTCTTC. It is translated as CASSLSAGGPYNEQFF.

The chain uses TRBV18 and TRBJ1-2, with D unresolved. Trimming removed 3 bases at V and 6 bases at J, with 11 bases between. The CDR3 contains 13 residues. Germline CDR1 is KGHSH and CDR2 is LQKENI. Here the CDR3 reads CASSPLGNDGYTF. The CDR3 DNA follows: TGTGCCAGCTCACCGCTCGGGAATGATGGCTACACCTTC.

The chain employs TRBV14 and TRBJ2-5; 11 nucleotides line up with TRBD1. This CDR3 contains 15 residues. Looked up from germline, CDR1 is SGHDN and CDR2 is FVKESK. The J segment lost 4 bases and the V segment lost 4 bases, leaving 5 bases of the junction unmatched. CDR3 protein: CASSPRTGGAETQYF. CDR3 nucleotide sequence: TGTGCCAGCAGCCCCCGGACAGGGGGCGCAGAGACCCAGTACTTC.

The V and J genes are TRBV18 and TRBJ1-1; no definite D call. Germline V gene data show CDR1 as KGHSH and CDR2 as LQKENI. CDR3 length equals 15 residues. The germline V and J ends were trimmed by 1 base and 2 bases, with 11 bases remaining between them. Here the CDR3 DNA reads TGTGCCAGCTCACCACGGACGGCAATAAACACTGAAGCTTTCTTT. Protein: CASSPRTAINTEAFF.

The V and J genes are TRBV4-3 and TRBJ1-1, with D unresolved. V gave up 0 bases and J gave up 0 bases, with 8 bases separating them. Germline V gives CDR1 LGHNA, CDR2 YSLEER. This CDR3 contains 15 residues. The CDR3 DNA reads TGCGCCAGCAGCCAAGATGGAAGGGTGAACACTGAAGCTTTCTTT. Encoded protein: CASSQDGRVNTEAFF.

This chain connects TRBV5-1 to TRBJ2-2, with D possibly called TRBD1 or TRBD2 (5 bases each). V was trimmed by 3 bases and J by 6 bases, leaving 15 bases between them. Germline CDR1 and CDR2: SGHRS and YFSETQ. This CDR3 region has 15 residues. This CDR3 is CASSSGTRRAGELFF. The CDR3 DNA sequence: TGCGCCAGCAGCTCCGGGACGAGGCGCGCCGGGGAGCTGTTTTTT.

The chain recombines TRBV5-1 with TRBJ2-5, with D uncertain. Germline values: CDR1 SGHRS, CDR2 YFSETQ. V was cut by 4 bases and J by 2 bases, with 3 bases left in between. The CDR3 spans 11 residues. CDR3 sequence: CASSRQETQYF. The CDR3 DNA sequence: TGCGCCAGCAGCCGACAAGAGACCCAGTACTTC.